A selection of T cell receptor beta chains follows, all from one sample in a study of cytomegalovirus exposure and HLA in healthy donors. Profiling relied on immunoSEQ multiplex PCR, and the TCRdb table lists in-frame clones only, not all of them. The sample has under 200,000 clones, about 75% seen once; the top ten hold around an eighth. Sequencing was performed on PBMCs. The receptors shown here come from a man in his fifties or sixties in good health and CMV-seropositive. Both conserved end residues are trimmed from each CDR3. Fields, in order: clone size, V gene, CDR3 protein. Not every row has a clone size; where given, it reads once, few, many or a size class.

.	TRBV2	ASSEGRTAGNTIY
.	TRBV5-4	ASSLAGPSEAF
.	TRBV28	ASSRWRGQETQY
.	TRBV10-3	AIGTGGSQPQH
.	TRBV15	ATSRGGQGSYEQY
.	TRBV10-3	AISERDSGNTIY
few	TRBV6-4	ASRSEDSSNQPQH
.	TRBV21-1	ASRPDEQF
.	TRBV20-1	VGGSPNEQF
.	TRBV19	ASSRTRQGASYGYT
.	TRBV25-1	ASSGGLAGGRETQY
.	TRBV18	ASSPPGANSPLH
.	TRBV7-9	ASSPPGLEGTDTQY
.	TRBV14	ASSQGTSGSTQY
.	TRBV15	ATSRPGQGNTIY
once	TRBV5-1	ASSSGQGAEKLF
.	TRBV6-1	ASGTGVSNTEAF
.	TRBV28	ASSPWGLMDQPQH
.	TRBV30	AWSPESRGSEKLF
.	TRBV7-2	ASSTDRANNSPLH
.	TRBV7-2	ASSLARGDLH
.	TRBV9	ASSAQGTGKGGGYT
.	TRBV5-6	ASSLGPGGWQDEKLF
few	TRBV4-1	ASSQDPFRPTDTQY
.	TRBV5-6	ASSSDRLYGYT
.	TRBV11-1	ASRGTGATNEKLF
.	TRBV12-5	ASTESPSQEAF
.	TRBV15	ATSLGYYIDYSTDTQY
.	TRBV19	ASSLPASYSSYNEQF
.	TRBV11-2	ASSRGGAGVYNEQF
.	TRBV2	ASSPPGQGLTTEAF
few	TRBV4-3	ASSQDLGPSGNEKLF
.	TRBV2	ASSDRTPNQPQH
.	TRBV6-5	ASSYSQGQETQY
few	TRBV9	ASSVGRERSSYNEQF
.	TRBV4-1	ASSQVPGISNQPQH
.	TRBV9	ASSGMTGVNEKLF
.	TRBV10-1	ASSDGDQETQY
.	TRBV9	ASSVGQGASDTQY
.	TRBV27	ASSFSAYPGQSYNEQF
.	TRBV6-1	ASSEKGSGGEKLF
.	TRBV5-6	ASSLWAGGRAGELF
.	TRBV27	ASSTGTGSSPLH
.	TRBV28	ASSPFTGSHQPQH
.	TRBV9	ASSPIPGSDTQY
once	TRBV7-2	ASSKYTGTPTEAF
.	TRBV5-1	ASSQGSKNTGELF
.	TRBV6-5	ASSQGLIRLSPLH
once	TRBV30	AWSIIHSNQPQH
once	TRBV5-6	ASSFYGTGGDEQY
.	TRBV6-4	ASSDSSGGDLDTQY
.	TRBV2	ASSESFVGGTGS
.	TRBV18	ASSLDRVNSPLH